Sequencing of this T cell receptor beta chain was carried out in a study of liver allograft versus peripheral blood T cells. Study-wide background: The study compared liver allograft T cell receptor repertoires against peripheral blood repertoires of liver transplant recipients. Whole-study findings and limits: A difference was reportedly observed between T cell receptor repertoires inside liver allografts and those in peripheral blood.

A single record per CDR3 protein comes from TCRdb applying MiXCR to the reads. This table has several thousand distinct CDR3 sequences, about a sixth appearing once. Germline V gene data show CDR1 as SGHRS and CDR2 as YFSETQ. The CDR3 has 13 residues. The ends were cut back, 5 bases at V and 10 bases at J, with 16 bases in the middle. A remark on this clonotype: Its target is unknown.

This sequence originates from a human patient who had a liver transplant. Some T cells here may be from the graft donor. The chain uses TRBV5-1 and TRBJ2-1; weak D call: TRBD2 (5 bases). The CDR3 nucleotides are TGCGCCAGCAGGGACCAGTTGGACTCAGAGCAGTTCTTC. This gives the protein CASRDQLDSEQFF.